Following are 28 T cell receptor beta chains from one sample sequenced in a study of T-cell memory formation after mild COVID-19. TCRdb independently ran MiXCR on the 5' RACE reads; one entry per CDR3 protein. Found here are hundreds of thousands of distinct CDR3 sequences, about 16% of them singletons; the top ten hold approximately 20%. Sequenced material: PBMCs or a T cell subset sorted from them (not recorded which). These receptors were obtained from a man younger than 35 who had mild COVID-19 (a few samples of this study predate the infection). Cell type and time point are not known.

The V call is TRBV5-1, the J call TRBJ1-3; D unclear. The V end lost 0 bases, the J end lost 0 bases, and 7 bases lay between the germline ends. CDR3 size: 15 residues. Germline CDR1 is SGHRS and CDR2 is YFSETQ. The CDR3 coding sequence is TGCGCCAGCAGCTTGGATGGGGTCTCTGGAAACACCATATATTTT. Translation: CASSLDGVSGNTIYF. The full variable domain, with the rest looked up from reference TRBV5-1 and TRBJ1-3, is KAGVTQTPRYLIKTRGQQVTLSCSPISGHRSVSWYQQTPGQGLQFLFEYFSETQRNKGNFPGRFSGRQFSNSRSEMNVSTLELGDSALYLCASSLDGVSGNTIYFGEGSWLTVV.

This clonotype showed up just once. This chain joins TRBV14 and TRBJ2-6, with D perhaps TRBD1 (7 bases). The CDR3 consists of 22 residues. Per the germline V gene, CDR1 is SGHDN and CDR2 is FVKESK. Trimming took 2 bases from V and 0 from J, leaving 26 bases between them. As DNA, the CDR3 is TGTGCCAGCAGCCAAACAGGGCGGGGACCCCAGGGGGAATACTCTGGGGCCAACGTCCTGACTTTC. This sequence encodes CASSQTGRGPQGEYSGANVLTF.

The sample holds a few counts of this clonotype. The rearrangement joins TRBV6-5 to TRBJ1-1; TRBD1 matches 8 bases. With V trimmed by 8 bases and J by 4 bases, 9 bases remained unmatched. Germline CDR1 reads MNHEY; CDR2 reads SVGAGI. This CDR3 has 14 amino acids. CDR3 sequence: CASRAAGGTTEAFF. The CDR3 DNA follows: TGTGCCAGCCGGGCGGCAGGGGGCACCACTGAAGCTTTCTTT.

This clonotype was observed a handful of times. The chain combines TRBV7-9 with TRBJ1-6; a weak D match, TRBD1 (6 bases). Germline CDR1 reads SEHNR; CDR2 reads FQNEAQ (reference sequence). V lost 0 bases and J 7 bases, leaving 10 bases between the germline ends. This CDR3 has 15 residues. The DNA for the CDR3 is TGTGCCAGCAGCTTAGCGCAGGGGCGGAATTCACCCCTCCACTTT. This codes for CASSLAQGRNSPLHF.

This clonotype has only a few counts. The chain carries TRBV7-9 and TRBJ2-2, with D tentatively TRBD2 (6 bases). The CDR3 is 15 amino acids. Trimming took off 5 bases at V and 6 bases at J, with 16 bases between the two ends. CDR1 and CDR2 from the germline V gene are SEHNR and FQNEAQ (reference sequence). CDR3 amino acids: CASSDRGTRAGELFF. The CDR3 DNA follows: TGTGCCAGCAGCGACCGGGGGACCCGGGCCGGGGAGCTGTTTTTT.

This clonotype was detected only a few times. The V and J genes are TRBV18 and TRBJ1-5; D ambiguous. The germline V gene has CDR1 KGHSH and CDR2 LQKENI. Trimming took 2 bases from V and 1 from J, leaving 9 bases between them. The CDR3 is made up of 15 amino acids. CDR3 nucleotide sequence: TGTGCCAGCTCACCAGGGGTGGGGAGCAATCAGCCCCAGCATTTT. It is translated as CASSPGVGSNQPQHF.

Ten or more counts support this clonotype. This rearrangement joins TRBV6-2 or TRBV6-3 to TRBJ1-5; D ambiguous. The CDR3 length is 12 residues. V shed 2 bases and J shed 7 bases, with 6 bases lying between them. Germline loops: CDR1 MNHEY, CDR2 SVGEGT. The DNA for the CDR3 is TGTGCCAGCAGTTACCTCGGGCAGCCCCAGCATTTT. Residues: CASSYLGQPQHF.

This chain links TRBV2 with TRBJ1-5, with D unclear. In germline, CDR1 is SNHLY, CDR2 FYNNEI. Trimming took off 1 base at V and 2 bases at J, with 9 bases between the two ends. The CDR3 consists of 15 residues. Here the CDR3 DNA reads TGTGCCAGCAGTGAAGAGGTCAGTGGCAATCAGCCCCAGCATTTT. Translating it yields CASSEEVSGNQPQHF.

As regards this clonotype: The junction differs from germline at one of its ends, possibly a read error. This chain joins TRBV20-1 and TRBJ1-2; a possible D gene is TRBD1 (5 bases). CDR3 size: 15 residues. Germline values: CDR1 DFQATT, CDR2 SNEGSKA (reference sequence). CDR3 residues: CGARVTPGINYGYTF. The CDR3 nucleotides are TGCGGTGCTAGAGTCACGCCAGGGATAAACTATGGCTACACCTTC.

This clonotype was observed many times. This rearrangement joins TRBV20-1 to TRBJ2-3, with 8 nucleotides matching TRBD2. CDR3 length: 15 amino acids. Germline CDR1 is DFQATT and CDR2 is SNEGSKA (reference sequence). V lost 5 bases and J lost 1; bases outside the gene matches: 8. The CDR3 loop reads CSAPPGGGGTDTQYF. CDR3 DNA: TGCAGTGCTCCCCCCGGGGGGGGCGGCACAGATACGCAGTATTTT.

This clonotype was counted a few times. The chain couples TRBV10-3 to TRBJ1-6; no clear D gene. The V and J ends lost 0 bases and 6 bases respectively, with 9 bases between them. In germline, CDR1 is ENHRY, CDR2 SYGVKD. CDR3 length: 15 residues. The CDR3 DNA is TGTGCCATCAGTGAGTCGGAACAGCCTAATTCACCCCTCCACTTT. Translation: CAISESEQPNSPLHF.

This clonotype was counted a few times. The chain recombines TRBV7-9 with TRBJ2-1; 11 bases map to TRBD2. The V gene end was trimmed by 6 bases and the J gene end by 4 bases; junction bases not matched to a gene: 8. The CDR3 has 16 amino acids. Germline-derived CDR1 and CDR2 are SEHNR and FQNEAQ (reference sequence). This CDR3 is CASSPPPSGGYNEQFF. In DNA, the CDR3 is TGTGCCAGCAGTCCTCCCCCTAGCGGGGGGTACAATGAGCAGTTCTTC.

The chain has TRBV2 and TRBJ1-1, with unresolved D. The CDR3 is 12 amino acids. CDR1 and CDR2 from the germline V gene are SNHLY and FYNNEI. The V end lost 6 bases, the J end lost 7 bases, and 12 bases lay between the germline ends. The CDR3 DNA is TGTGCCAGCAGGTCCACTGGTGGTGAAGCTTTCTTT. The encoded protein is CASRSTGGEAFF. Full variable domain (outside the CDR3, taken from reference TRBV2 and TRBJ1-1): EPEVTQTPSHQVTQMGQEVILRCVPISNHLYFYWYRQILGQKVEFLVSFYNNEISEKSEIFDDQFSVERPDGSNFTLKIRSTKLEDSAMYFCASRSTGGEAFFGQGTRLTVV.

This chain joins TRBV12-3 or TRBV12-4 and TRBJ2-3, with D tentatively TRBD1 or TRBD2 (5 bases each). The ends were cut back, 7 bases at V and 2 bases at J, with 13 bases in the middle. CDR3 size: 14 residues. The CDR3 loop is CASTRDRFTDTQYF. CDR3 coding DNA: TGTGCCAGCACCCGGGACCGTTTCACAGATACGCAGTATTTT.

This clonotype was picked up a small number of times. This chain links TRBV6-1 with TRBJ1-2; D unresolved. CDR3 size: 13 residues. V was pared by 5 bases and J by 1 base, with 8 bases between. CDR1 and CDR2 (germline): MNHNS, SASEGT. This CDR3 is CASSQADNYGYTF. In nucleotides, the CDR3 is TGTGCCAGCAGTCAGGCCGATAACTATGGCTACACCTTC.

The CDR3 DNA follows: TGTGCCAGCAGCAAAGCTAGGGAGGGAGCTTTCTTT. Translated: CASSKAREGAFF. V and J are TRBV21-1 and TRBJ1-1. TRBV21-1 is a known pseudogene. The CDR3 is 12 amino acids.

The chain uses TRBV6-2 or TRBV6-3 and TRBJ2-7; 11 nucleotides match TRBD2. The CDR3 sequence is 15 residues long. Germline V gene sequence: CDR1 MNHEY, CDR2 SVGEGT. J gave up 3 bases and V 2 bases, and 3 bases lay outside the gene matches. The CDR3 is CASSYGLAGGYEQYV. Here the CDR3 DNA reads TGTGCCAGCAGTTACGGTCTAGCGGGGGGCTACGAGCAGTACGTC.

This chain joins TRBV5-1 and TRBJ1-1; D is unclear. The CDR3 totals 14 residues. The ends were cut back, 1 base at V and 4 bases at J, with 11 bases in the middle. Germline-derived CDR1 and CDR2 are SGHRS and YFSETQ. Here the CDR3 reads CASSLKEGSTEAFF. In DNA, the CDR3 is TGCGCCAGCAGCTTGAAGGAAGGGAGCACTGAAGCTTTCTTT.

This CDR3 reads CASSLGGNVGEKLFF. The CDR3 DNA is TGTGCCAGCAGCTTAGGGGGGAACGTGGGTGAAAAACTGTTTTTT. The gene calls are TRBV7-2 and TRBJ1-4, with D tentatively TRBD1 (5 bases). Germline CDR1 and CDR2: SGHTA and FQGNSA. V was cut by 1 base and J by 7 bases, with 13 bases left in between. The CDR3 totals 15 residues.

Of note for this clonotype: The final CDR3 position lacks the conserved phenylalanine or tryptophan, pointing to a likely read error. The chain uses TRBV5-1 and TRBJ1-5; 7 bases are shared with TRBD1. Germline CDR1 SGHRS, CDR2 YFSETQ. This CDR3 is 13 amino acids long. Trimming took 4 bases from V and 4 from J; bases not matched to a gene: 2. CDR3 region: CASSPQGNQPQHI. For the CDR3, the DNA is TGCGCCAGCAGCCCACAGGGGAATCAGCCCCAGCATATT.

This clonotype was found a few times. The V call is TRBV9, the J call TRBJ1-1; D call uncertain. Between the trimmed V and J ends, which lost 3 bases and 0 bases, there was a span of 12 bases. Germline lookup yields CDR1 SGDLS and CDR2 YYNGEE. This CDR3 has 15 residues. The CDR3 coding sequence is TGTGCCAGCAGCGGAAGAAGCGACTTGAACACTGAAGCTTTCTTT. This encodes CASSGRSDLNTEAFF.

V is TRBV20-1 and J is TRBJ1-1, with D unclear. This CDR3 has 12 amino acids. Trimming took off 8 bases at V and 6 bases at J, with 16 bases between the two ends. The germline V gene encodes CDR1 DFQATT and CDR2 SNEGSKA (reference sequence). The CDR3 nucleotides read TGCAGTTCCCACTACCAAGGCCCTGAAGCTTTCTTT. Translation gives CSSHYQGPEAFF.

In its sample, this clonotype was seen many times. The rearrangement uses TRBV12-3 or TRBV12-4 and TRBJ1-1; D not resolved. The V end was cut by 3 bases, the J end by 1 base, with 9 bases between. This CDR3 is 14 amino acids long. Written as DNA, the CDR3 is TGTGCCAGCAGTTTTATGATCAGGAACACTGAAGCTTTCTTT. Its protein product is CASSFMIRNTEAFF.

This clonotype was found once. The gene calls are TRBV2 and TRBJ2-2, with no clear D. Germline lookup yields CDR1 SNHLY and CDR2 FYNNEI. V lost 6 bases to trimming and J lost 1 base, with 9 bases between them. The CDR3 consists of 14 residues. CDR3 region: CASRWTENTGELFF. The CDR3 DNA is TGTGCCAGCAGGTGGACGGAGAACACCGGGGAGCTGTTTTTT.

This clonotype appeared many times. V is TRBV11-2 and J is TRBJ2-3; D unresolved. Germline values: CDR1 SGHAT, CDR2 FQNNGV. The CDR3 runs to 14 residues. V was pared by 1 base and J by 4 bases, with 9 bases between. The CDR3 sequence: CASSLVAAADTQYF. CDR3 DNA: TGTGCCAGCAGCTTAGTTGCCGCGGCAGATACGCAGTATTTT.

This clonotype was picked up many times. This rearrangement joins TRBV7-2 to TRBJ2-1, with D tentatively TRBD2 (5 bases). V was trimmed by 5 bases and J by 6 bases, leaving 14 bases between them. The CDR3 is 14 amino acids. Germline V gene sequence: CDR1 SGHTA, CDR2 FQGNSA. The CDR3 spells CASSTRAGSNEQFF. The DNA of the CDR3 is TGTGCCAGCAGCACGAGGGCGGGTTCCAATGAGCAGTTCTTC. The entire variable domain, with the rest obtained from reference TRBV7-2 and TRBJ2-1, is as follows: GAGVSQSPSNKVTEKGKDVELRCDPISGHTALYWYRQSLGQGLEFLIYFQGNSAPDKSGLPSDRFSAERTGGSVSTLTIQRTQQEDSAVYLCASSTRAGSNEQFFGPGTRLTVL.

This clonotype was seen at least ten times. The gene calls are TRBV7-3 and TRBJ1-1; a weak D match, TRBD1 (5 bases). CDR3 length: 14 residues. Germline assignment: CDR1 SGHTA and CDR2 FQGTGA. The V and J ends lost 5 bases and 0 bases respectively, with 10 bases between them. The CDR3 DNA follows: TGTGCCAGCAGCCGGGGCATTATGAACACTGAAGCTTTCTTT. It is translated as CASSRGIMNTEAFF.

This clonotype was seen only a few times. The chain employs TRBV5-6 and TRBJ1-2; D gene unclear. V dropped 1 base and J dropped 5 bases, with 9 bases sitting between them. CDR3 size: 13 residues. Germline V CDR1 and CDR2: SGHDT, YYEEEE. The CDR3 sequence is CASSLRVEYGYTF. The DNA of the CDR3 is TGTGCCAGCAGCTTGCGGGTTGAGTATGGCTACACCTTC. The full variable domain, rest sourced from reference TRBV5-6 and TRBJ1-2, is DAGVTQSPTHLIKTRGQQVTLRCSPKSGHDTVSWYQQALGQGPQFIFQYYEEEERQRGNFPDRFSGHQFPNYSSELNVNALLLGDSALYLCASSLRVEYGYTFGSGTRLTVV.